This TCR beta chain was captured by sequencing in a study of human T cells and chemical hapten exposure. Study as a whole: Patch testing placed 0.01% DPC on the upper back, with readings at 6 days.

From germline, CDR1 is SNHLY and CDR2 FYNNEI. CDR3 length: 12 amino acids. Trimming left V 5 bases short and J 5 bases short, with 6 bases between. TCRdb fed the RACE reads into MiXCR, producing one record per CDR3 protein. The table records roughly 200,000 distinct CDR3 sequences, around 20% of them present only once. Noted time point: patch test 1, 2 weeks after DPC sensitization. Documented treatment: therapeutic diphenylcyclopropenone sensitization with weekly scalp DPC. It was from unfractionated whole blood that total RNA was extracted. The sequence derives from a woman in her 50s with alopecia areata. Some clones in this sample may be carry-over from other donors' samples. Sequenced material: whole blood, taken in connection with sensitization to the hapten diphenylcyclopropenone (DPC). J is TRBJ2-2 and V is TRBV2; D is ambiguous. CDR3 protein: CASSQLTGELFF. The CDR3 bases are TGTGCCAGCAGTCAATTAACCGGGGAGCTGTTTTTT. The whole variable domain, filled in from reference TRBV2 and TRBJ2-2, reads EPEVTQTPSHQVTQMGQEVILRCVPISNHLYFYWYRQILGQKVEFLVSFYNNEISEKSEIFDDQFSVERPDGSNFTLKIRSTKLEDSAMYFCASSQLTGELFFGEGSRLTVL.